The 32 T cell receptor beta chains in this list originate from one sample, sequenced in a study of T cell repertoires in cytomegalovirus infection. Their specific antigens are unknown. TCRdb re-called the reads through MiXCR, storing one row per CDR3 protein. The sample holds about 130,000 distinct CDR3 sequences; around 32% are singletons and the top ten take 58%. The sample was CD8+ T cells from cultured PBMCs, taken from culture after CMV antigen stimulation. The receptor set was obtained from a human donor in good health (CMV status not recorded). Some clones in this sample may be carry-over from other donors' samples.

This clonotype was detected only a few times. One junction end does not reproduce the germline sequence, and a read error may be involved. The V call is TRBV14, the J call TRBJ2-7, with D maybe TRBD1 (5 bases). The CDR3 totals 12 residues. Germline CDR1 is SGHDN and CDR2 is FVKESK. CDR3 protein: CASSQVGHERYF. The CDR3 nucleotides are TGTGCCAGCAGCCAAGTCGGACACGAGCGGTACTTC.

This clonotype was counted a few times. The chain recombines TRBV4-1 with TRBJ1-1, with TRBD1 matching over 7 bases. The CDR3 is 20 residues long. Germline trimming cut 0 bases from V and 2 bases from J; bases unmatched to any gene: 18. Germline-derived CDR1 and CDR2 are MGHRA and YSYEKL. The CDR3 bases are TGCGCCAGCAGCCAAGATCGACCAACAGGGGACGGCTTTAGAAACACTGAAGCTTTCTTT. Translated, it gives CASSQDRPTGDGFRNTEAFF.

A few counts support this clonotype. The rearrangement links TRBV6-2 or TRBV6-3 to TRBJ1-5, with D possibly matching TRBD1 (6 bases). The CDR3 extends over 12 amino acids. CDR1 and CDR2 (germline): MNHEY, SVGEGT. V was shortened by 9 bases and J by 3 bases, with 9 bases between the two germline ends. The CDR3: CASGQINQPQHF. In DNA form, the CDR3 reads TGTGCCAGTGGACAGATCAATCAGCCCCAGCATTTT.

This CDR3 reads CASSYSTPPGPYEQYF. The DNA of the CDR3 is TGTGCCAGCAGTTACTCGACACCGCCGGGGCCGTACGAGCAGTACTTC. The V and J genes are TRBV6-8 and TRBJ2-7, with D possibly called TRBD1 or TRBD2 (5 bases each). Deletions cut 0 bases from V and 4 bases from J, with 16 bases between. Per germline, CDR1 MNHGY and CDR2 SAAAGT. There are 16 residues in the CDR3.

The rearrangement uses TRBV10-2 and TRBJ2-6, with TRBD1 as a possible D gene (5 bases). Germline CDR1 WSHSY, CDR2 SAAADI. The V end was cut by 2 bases, the J end by 1 base, with 18 bases between. The CDR3 consists of 19 residues. CDR3 bases: TGCGCCAGCAGTGAGCCCTACGACAGCATGATTTCTGGGGCCAACGTCCTGACTTTC. Its protein product is CASSEPYDSMISGANVLTF.

This clonotype was observed at least ten times. The V and J genes are TRBV28 and TRBJ1-5; D not certain. The V end lost 5 bases, the J end lost 4 bases, and 15 bases lay between the germline ends. This CDR3 is built from 15 residues. The V gene's germline CDR1 is MDHEN and CDR2 SYDVKM. The CDR3 DNA sequence: TGTGCCAGCAGTCTCAGACCAGGATCGAATCAGCCCCAGCATTTT. Translation gives CASSLRPGSNQPQHF.

This clonotype was observed many times. This chain joins TRBV7-6 and TRBJ2-1; TRBD2 agrees at 14 bases. The CDR3 contains 22 residues. Germline V gene data show CDR1 as SGHVS and CDR2 as FNYEAQ. Trimming took 1 base from V and 0 from J; bases not matched to a gene: 14. CDR3 DNA sequence: TGTGCCAGCAGCTTAGACCCCCTGACTAGCGGGGGGGCCTCGAGCTCCTACAATGAGCAGTTCTTC. Amino acids: CASSLDPLTSGGASSSYNEQFF.

CDR3 residues: CASSLAGAWGEAFF. In nucleotides, the CDR3 is TGTGCCAGCAGCTTAGCCGGGGCGTGGGGAGAAGCTTTCTTT. V gene TRBV7-6 combines with J gene TRBJ1-1, with a tentative D call TRBD1 (5 bases). This CDR3 has 14 residues. From germline, CDR1 is SGHVS and CDR2 FNYEAQ. Trimming cost V 0 bases and J 8 bases, with 13 bases left between them. The whole variable domain, filled in from reference TRBV7-6 and TRBJ1-1, reads GAGVSQSPRYKVTKRGQDVALRCDPISGHVSLYWYRQALGQGPEFLTYFNYEAQQDKSGLPNDRFSAERPEGSISTLTIQRTEQRDSAMYRCASSLAGAWGEAFFGQGTRLTVV.

The chain couples TRBV28 to TRBJ2-1; 8 positions agree with TRBD1. V dropped 11 bases and J dropped 6; count of bases not matched to a gene: 27. Germline CDR1 is MDHEN and CDR2 is SYDVKM. The CDR3 loop spans 19 amino acids. CDR3 region: CAHKPQGKGQAPSGNEQFF. CDR3 coding DNA: TGTGCCCATAAACCTCAGGGCAAGGGACAGGCGCCCTCCGGCAATGAGCAGTTCTTC.

V and J are TRBV10-3 and TRBJ2-3; TRBD2 is a possible D gene (5 bases). CDR3 size: 16 residues. V was pared by 2 bases and J by 1 base, with 13 bases between. Germline loops: CDR1 ENHRY, CDR2 SYGVKD. In nucleotides, the CDR3 is TGTGCCATCAGTGAGCCGAGCGGTCCGGGCACAGATACGCAGTATTTT. Translated: CAISEPSGPGTDTQYF.

This clonotype was seen only a few times. The chain carries TRBV6-2 or TRBV6-3 and TRBJ2-3; D is uncertain. CDR3 length: 14 residues. Germline CDR1 MNHEY, CDR2 SVGEGT. Trimming took off 0 bases at V and 6 bases at J, with 10 bases between the two ends. CDR3: CASSYSSGLDTQYF. CDR3 coding DNA: TGTGCCAGCAGTTACTCGTCCGGGTTGGATACGCAGTATTTT.

This clonotype was found many times. The chain uses TRBV7-8 and TRBJ2-1; D not certain. V lost 2 bases and J 6 bases, leaving 20 bases between the germline ends. The CDR3 runs 17 residues. The V gene's germline CDR1 is SGHVS and CDR2 FQNEAQ. This CDR3 is CASSLRPGTVPANEQFF. CDR3 in DNA: TGTGCCAGCAGCTTACGTCCTGGTACCGTCCCTGCCAATGAGCAGTTCTTC.

This clonotype was recorded a few times. The CDR3 is CASSLVGRQFGYTF. CDR3 coding DNA: TGTGCCAGCAGCTTAGTGGGAAGACAATTTGGCTACACCTTC. This chain connects TRBV7-6 to TRBJ1-2; D gene ambiguous. V gave up 1 base and J gave up 7 bases, with 13 bases separating them. Germline V CDR1 and CDR2: SGHVS, FNYEAQ. The CDR3 is 14 amino acids.

The genes are TRBV4-2 and TRBJ2-6, with D perhaps assigned TRBD1 or TRBD2 (5 bases each). The V end lost 6 bases, the J end lost 2 bases, and 17 bases lay between the germline ends. Per the germline V gene, CDR1 is LGHNA and CDR2 is YNFKEQ. The CDR3 totals 17 residues. The CDR3 sequence is CASSPPDGGTGANVLTF. For the CDR3, the DNA is TGTGCCAGCAGTCCCCCTGATGGGGGAACTGGGGCCAACGTCCTGACTTTC.

The rearrangement joins TRBV7-9 to TRBJ2-1; TRBD2 matches 9 bases. The germline CDR1 and CDR2 sequences are SEHNR and FQNEAQ (reference sequence). There are 16 residues in the CDR3. Unmatched junction bases numbered 6, after V lost 5 bases and J lost 1 base. The CDR3 bases are TGTGCCAGCAGCCCTCCTAGCGGGGAGTCCTACAATGAGCAGTTCTTC. Translated, it gives CASSPPSGESYNEQFF.

At least ten counts were recorded for this clonotype. This CDR3 is CASSLGVTGGTPLHF. In nucleotides, the CDR3 is TGTGCCAGCAGCTTAGGGGTGACAGGGGGGACACCCCTCCACTTT. The chain uses TRBV7-6 and TRBJ1-6, with 9 bases that match TRBD1. Germline CDR1 SGHVS, CDR2 FNYEAQ. The CDR3 covers 15 residues. The V gene end was trimmed by 1 base and the J gene end by 11 bases; junction bases not matched to a gene: 6.

In its sample, this clonotype was seen a few times. This rearrangement joins TRBV6-1 to TRBJ1-1, with 7 nucleotides matching TRBD1. Trimming removed 8 bases from V and 5 bases from J; junction bases left unmatched: 11. CDR3 length: 14 residues. Germline V gives CDR1 MNHNS, CDR2 SASEGT. CDR3 nucleotide sequence: TGTGCCAGCCCCACAGGGGTAAGGATGACTGAAGCTTTCTTT. Its translation: CASPTGVRMTEAFF.

This clonotype has only a few counts. The J gene is TRBJ1-4, the V gene TRBV28; D ambiguous. Trimming left V 3 bases short and J 8 bases short, with 19 bases between. In germline, CDR1 is MDHEN, CDR2 SYDVKM. There are 16 residues in the CDR3. For the CDR3, the DNA is TGTGCCAGCAGTTTGTTAGGGATGGAGGTTGGAGAAAAACTGTTTTTT. Translating it yields CASSLLGMEVGEKLFF.

The chain couples TRBV6-7 to TRBJ1-5; perhaps TRBD1 as D (5 bases). TRBV6-7 is an ORF, with its function uncertain. Trimming pared 7 bases from V and 0 bases from J, leaving 19 bases between. This CDR3 comprises 17 residues. The CDR3 coding sequence is TGTGCCAGCATCCCAGGGAGGGAGGAGGATAGCAATCAGCCCCAGCATTTT. It codes for CASIPGREEDSNQPQHF.

This clonotype was seen only a few times. This chain joins TRBV6-1 and TRBJ2-1, with D unresolved. The CDR3 covers 16 residues. The V end lost 1 base, the J end lost 16 bases, and 26 bases lay between the germline ends. The germline CDR1 and CDR2 sequences are MNHNS and SASEGT. The CDR3 region has the DNA TGTGCCAGCAGTGAAGAAGAGAAGGTTGTCTGGATGAAACGATTCTTC. This encodes CASSEEEKVVWMKRFF.

The rearrangement uses TRBV4-3 and TRBJ1-1; 7 bases line up with TRBD1. Germline V gives CDR1 LGHNA, CDR2 YSLEER. The CDR3 has 15 amino acids. The junction had 2 bases not matched to a gene; V was cut back by 0 bases and J by 1 base. CDR3 DNA sequence: TGCGCCAGCAGCCAAGATGGACAGGAGAACACTGAAGCTTTCTTT. It encodes CASSQDGQENTEAFF.

This clonotype was found once. The gene calls are TRBV20-1 and TRBJ1-4; 7 nucleotides align to TRBD1. The CDR3 is 15 residues long. Trimming removed 2 bases from V and 9 bases from J; junction bases left unmatched: 12. Germline loops: CDR1 DFQATT, CDR2 SNEGSKA (reference sequence). The CDR3 DNA reads as TGCAGTGCTAGACATCGTGACAGGGAAGGGAAAAAACTGTTTTTT. This translates into CSARHRDREGKKLFF.

This sequence joins TRBV12-3 or TRBV12-4 and TRBJ1-1, with TRBD1 as a possible D gene (5 bases). The V end was cut by 1 base, the J end by 3 bases, with 9 bases between. The CDR3 is made up of 14 amino acids. DNA of the CDR3: TGTGCCAGCAGTTTAGGGGGGACGGACACTGAAGCTTTCTTT. It codes for CASSLGGTDTEAFF.

The chain uses TRBV9 and TRBJ2-5; the match to TRBD2 covers 8 bases. There are 16 residues in the CDR3. The ends lost 4 bases at V and 1 base at J; junction bases unmatched: 9. Germline V gene lookup returns CDR1 SGDLS and CDR2 YYNGEE. For the CDR3, the DNA is TGTGCCAGCAGCCTTTTCCAGCGGGGGACCCAAGAGACCCAGTACTTC. Its protein product is CASSLFQRGTQETQYF.

The CDR3 nucleotides are TGTGCCAGCACCTCCCTGCGGGGGGCGGGGGAGACCCAGTACTTC. This gives the protein CASTSLRGAGETQYF. The chain combines TRBV7-2 with TRBJ2-5; 8 bases are a match to TRBD2. The V and J ends lost 7 bases and 5 bases, in that order; junction bases with no gene match: 12. The CDR3 contains 15 residues. Germline values: CDR1 SGHTA, CDR2 FQGNSA.

Many counts were recorded for this clonotype. The V gene is TRBV7-2, the J gene TRBJ2-1; 7 bases align to TRBD2. Germline values: CDR1 SGHTA, CDR2 FQGNSA. The CDR3 is 14 amino acids. Losses at the gene ends were 4 bases for V and 8 bases for J; bases not matched to a gene: 8. Here the CDR3 reads CASSSWGGEDEQFF. Here the CDR3 DNA reads TGTGCCAGCAGCTCCTGGGGGGGTGAGGATGAGCAGTTCTTC. Together with reference TRBV7-2 and TRBJ2-1, the CDR3 gives the full variable domain: GAGVSQSPSNKVTEKGKDVELRCDPISGHTALYWYRQSLGQGLEFLIYFQGNSAPDKSGLPSDRFSAERTGGSVSTLTIQRTQQEDSAVYLCASSSWGGEDEQFFGPGTRLTVL.

This chain joins TRBV4-1 and TRBJ1-2; 8 bases agree with TRBD1. The trim removed 0 bases at V and 8 bases at J, leaving 14 bases unmatched. The germline gives CDR1 MGHRA, CDR2 YSYEKL. The CDR3 extends over 17 amino acids. The CDR3 reads CASSQDGAGGLVGGYTF. Here the CDR3 DNA reads TGCGCCAGCAGCCAAGATGGGGCAGGGGGCCTCGTCGGGGGCTACACCTTC.

The rearrangement uses TRBV20-1 and TRBJ1-1; D possibly corresponds to TRBD1 (5 bases). The CDR3 covers 17 residues. Germline CDR1 DFQATT, CDR2 SNEGSKA (reference sequence). V lost 0 bases and J 0 bases, leaving 17 bases between the germline ends. The CDR3 region has the DNA TGCAGTGCTAGAGAGTGGAGCCAGGGAAACATGAACACTGAAGCTTTCTTT. As protein: CSAREWSQGNMNTEAFF.

As DNA, the CDR3 is TGTGCCAGCAGTTTTCAGACAGGCTACAATGAGCAGTTCTTC. As protein: CASSFQTGYNEQFF. This chain uses TRBV6-1 with TRBJ2-1; tentative D call: TRBD1 (6 bases). Trimming shortened V by 5 bases and J by 3 bases, and 11 bases separated the two germline ends. Germline lookup yields CDR1 MNHNS and CDR2 SASEGT. This CDR3 has 14 amino acids.

The V call is TRBV7-9, the J call TRBJ2-4, with D possibly TRBD2 on 7 matching bases. The CDR3 consists of 18 residues. From germline, CDR1 is SEHNR and CDR2 FQNEAQ (reference sequence). V was trimmed by 1 base and J by 8 bases, leaving 24 bases between them. CDR3 DNA sequence: TGTGCCAGCAGCTTAGTGGCTCGGGGGAGGGGGGGTATGGACATTCAGTACTTC. This sequence encodes CASSLVARGRGGMDIQYF.

This chain links TRBV6-6 with TRBJ1-1; unclear D gene. This CDR3 spans 13 amino acids. Germline V lookup: CDR1 MNHNY, CDR2 SVGAGI (reference sequence). Trimming cost V 7 bases and J 7 bases, with 16 bases left between them. The CDR3 DNA reads as TGTGCCAGCACCGGCGGCCCCGGGAGTGAAGCTTTCTTT. This codes for CASTGGPGSEAFF.

V is TRBV6-5 and J is TRBJ2-2; 9 nucleotides agree with TRBD1. The CDR3 is 16 amino acids. V gave up 3 bases and J gave up 6 bases; unmatched junction bases: 8. Germline lookup yields CDR1 MNHEY and CDR2 SVGAGI. CDR3 protein: CASSYRTGELSGELFF. Here the CDR3 DNA reads TGTGCCAGCAGTTATCGGACAGGGGAATTGTCCGGGGAGCTGTTTTTT.